The T cell receptor (beta chain) described here comes from a study of blood T cell repertoires in COVID-19. Looking at the study overall: COVID-19 samples, acute and convalescent, were from the United States, Italy and Spain. Sources were T cells, B-cell-depleted T cells, or PBMCs; the material itself was cDNA or gDNA.

Authors' processing steps: By means of reference gene primer amplification, nucleated cell counts were estimated. The repertoire was sequenced with immunoSEQ multiplex PCR; TCRdb's copy has only in-frame clones and lacks some. Clone size and the V and J calls come from that table; the DNA yielded D and trimming. The sample yields tens of thousands of clones, 75% to 90% seen once. CDR1 and CDR2 from the germline V gene are SNHLY and FYNNEI. Trimming removed 7 bases from V and 2 bases from J, with 15 bases in between. CDR3 length: 14 amino acids. Sequenced material: peripheral blood. V and J are TRBV2 and TRBJ2-7; a possible D gene is TRBD2 (6 bases). The TCR originated in a woman between 50 and 59 years old with active COVID-19. The CDR3 sequence is CASIDGSRPYEQYF. Written as DNA, the CDR3 is TGTGCCAGCATCGACGGGAGCCGCCCCTACGAGCAGTACTTC.